Listed below are T cell receptor beta chains from one sample, sequenced in a study of blood T cell repertoires in COVID-19. Generated by immunoSEQ multiplex PCR, the TCRdb table keeps only in-frame clones and is missing some. The sample holds tens of thousands of clones, roughly 85% seen once. The specimen was peripheral blood. Receptors were obtained from a man between 65 and 85 years old in a cohort sampled during active COVID-19. Each CDR3 is given with its conserved first and last residue. A D gene is named only where the DNA matches it firmly. Clone size appears in some rows only: once, few, many, or a class for an expanded clone.

CDR3 length,D gene,clone size,J gene,V gene,CDR3 DNA,CDR3 protein
16,NA,once,TRBJ1-5,TRBV6-6,TGTGCCAGCAGTCAGCCAGGGGCGACGGTCAATCAGCCCCAGCATTTT,CASSQPGATVNQPQHF
14,TRBD1,NA,TRBJ1-1,TRBV5-1,TGCGCCAGCAGCGCTGGACAGGAGAACACTGAAGCTTTCTTT,CASSAGQENTEAFF
15,TRBD1,NA,TRBJ2-5,TRBV11-1,TGTGCCAGCAGCCTCGGACAGGGTGGCCAAGAGACCCAGTACTTC,CASSLGQGGQETQYF
13,TRBD1,few,TRBJ1-6,TRBV30,TGTGCCTGGAGCGGACAGGGTAATTCACCCCTCCACTTT,CAWSGQGNSPLHF
16,TRBD1,NA,TRBJ2-2,TRBV28,TGTGCCAGCAGTCCAACCGGGACAGCGAACACCGGGGAGCTGTTTTTT,CASSPTGTANTGELFF
17,NA,NA,TRBJ1-3,TRBV20-1,TGCAGTGCCAGTCCGCATGAAATCCTGGAGACTGGAAACACCATATATTTT,CSASPHEILETGNTIYF
15,TRBD1,NA,TRBJ1-1,TRBV2,TGTGCCAGCAGTGCGACAGGGGGGTATGGTGCTGAAGCTTTCTTT,CASSATGGYGAEAFF
14,TRBD2,NA,TRBJ2-2,TRBV10-2,TGCGCCAGCTGGGGGGGAGGGCGGACCGGGGAGCTGTTTTTT,CASWGGGRTGELFF
14,TRBD1,once,TRBJ2-5,TRBV10-3,TGTGCCATCAGCCAGGGACAGGGGTTGGAGACCCAGTACTTC,CAISQGQGLETQYF
17,TRBD2,NA,TRBJ2-2,TRBV7-3,TGTGCCAGCAGCTTTGGGGGGCTAGCGGGAGCCACCGGGGAGCTGTTTTTT,CASSFGGLAGATGELFF
20,TRBD1,NA,TRBJ1-6,TRBV9,TGTGCCAGCAGCTCGATGGGACAGGGGGCGACTAGCTCCTATAATTCACCCCTCCACTTT,CASSSMGQGATSSYNSPLHF
13,NA,NA,TRBJ1-5,TRBV7-6,TGTGCCAGCAGCCCACAGGCGGGATGGCCCCAGCATTTT,CASSPQAGWPQHF
14,NA,NA,TRBJ1-4,TRBV19,TGTGCCAGTAGTACCGGAGGGAGCGGTGAAAAACTGTTTTTT,CASSTGGSGEKLFF
13,NA,NA,TRBJ1-2,TRBV28,TGTGCCAGCAGTTTTCGGGTCAGGGGTGGCTACACCTTC,CASSFRVRGGYTF
15,TRBD2,NA,TRBJ2-1,TRBV24-1,TGTGCCACCAGTGATTTTGCGGGAGGGACTAATGAGCAGTTCTTC,CATSDFAGGTNEQFF
15,TRBD1,NA,TRBJ2-5,TRBV28,TGTGCCAGCAGTTCAGCCGGGACAGGGAGAGAGACCCAGTACTTC,CASSSAGTGRETQYF
15,TRBD2,NA,TRBJ2-1,TRBV28,TGTGCCAGCAGTTTGGGGCTAGCGGGAGGGGGGGAGCAGTTCTTC,CASSLGLAGGGEQFF
14,TRBD1,NA,TRBJ2-7,TRBV6-6,TGTGCCAGCGATAGACAGGGGGCTAACTACGAGCAGTACTTC,CASDRQGANYEQYF
15,TRBD2,NA,TRBJ2-7,TRBV5-8,TGTGCCAGCAGCTATCTAGCGGGAGCTTCCTCCGAGCAGTACTTC,CASSYLAGASSEQYF
14,NA,NA,TRBJ1-3,TRBV19,TGTGCCAGTAGTAGCGGTTCCGTTGGAAACACCATATATTTT,CASSSGSVGNTIYF
13,NA,once,TRBJ1-1,TRBV5-1,TGCGCCAGCAGTGGCGGTGGGTACACTGAAGCTTTCTTT,CASSGGGYTEAFF
15,TRBD1,NA,TRBJ1-2,TRBV29-1,TGCAGCGTTGGGACAGGGGGGAGGGCTAACTATGGCTACACCTTC,CSVGTGGRANYGYTF
14,TRBD2,NA,TRBJ2-7,TRBV10-3,TGTGCCATCAGAAGACTAGCGGAAAGCTACGAGCAGTACTTC,CAIRRLAESYEQYF
12,TRBD2,once,TRBJ2-7,TRBV3-1/TRBV3-2,TGTGCCAGCAGTGGGACTAGCGGTGAGCAGTACTTC,CASSGTSGEQYF
16,TRBD1,few,TRBJ2-7,TRBV7-9,TGTGCCAGCAGCCCTAGTAGGACAGGGAAAACCTACGAGCAGTACTTC,CASSPSRTGKTYEQYF
15,NA,NA,TRBJ1-4,TRBV2,TGTGCCAGCACTTTTGGCACTCCTGGGGAGGAAAAACTGTTTTTT,CASTFGTPGEEKLFF
11,NA,NA,TRBJ2-1,TRBV20-1,TGCAGTGCTAATATGCCGGATGAGCAGTTCTTC,CSANMPDEQFF